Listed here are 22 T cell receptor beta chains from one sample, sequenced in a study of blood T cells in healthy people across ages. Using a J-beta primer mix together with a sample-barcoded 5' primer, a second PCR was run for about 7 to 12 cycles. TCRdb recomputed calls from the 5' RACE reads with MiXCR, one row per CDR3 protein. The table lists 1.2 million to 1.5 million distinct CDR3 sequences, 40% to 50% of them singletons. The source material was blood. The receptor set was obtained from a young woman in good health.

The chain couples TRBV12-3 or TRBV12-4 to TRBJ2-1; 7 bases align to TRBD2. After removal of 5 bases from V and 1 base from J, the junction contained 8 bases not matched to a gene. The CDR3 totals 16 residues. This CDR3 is CASSLGTIVSYNEQFF. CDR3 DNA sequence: TGTGCCAGCAGTCTCGGGACTATTGTTTCCTACAATGAGCAGTTCTTC.

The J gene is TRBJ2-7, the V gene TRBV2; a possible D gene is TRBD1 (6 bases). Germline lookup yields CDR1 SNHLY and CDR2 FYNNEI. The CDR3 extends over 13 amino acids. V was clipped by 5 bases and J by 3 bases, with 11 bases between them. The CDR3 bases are TGTGCCAGCAGTTGGACAGCTTACTACGAGCAGTACTTC. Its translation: CASSWTAYYEQYF.

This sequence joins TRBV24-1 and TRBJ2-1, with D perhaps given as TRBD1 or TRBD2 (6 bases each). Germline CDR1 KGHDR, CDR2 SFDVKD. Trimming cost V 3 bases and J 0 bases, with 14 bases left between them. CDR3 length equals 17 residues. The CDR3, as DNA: TGTGCCACCAGTGATCCCGGGGGACAAAGCTCCTACAATGAGCAGTTCTTC. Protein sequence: CATSDPGGQSSYNEQFF.

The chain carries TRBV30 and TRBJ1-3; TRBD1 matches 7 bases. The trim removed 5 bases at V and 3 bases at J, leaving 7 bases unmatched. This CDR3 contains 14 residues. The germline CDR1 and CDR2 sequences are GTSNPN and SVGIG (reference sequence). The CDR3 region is CAWAGQTIGNTIYF. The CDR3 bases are TGTGCCTGGGCGGGACAGACGATTGGAAACACCATATATTTT. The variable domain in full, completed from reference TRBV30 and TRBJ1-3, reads SQTIHQWPATLVQPVGSPLSLECTVEGTSNPNLYWYRQAAGRGLQLLFYSVGIGQISSEVPQNLSASRPQDRQFILSSKKLLLSDSGFYLCAWAGQTIGNTIYFGEGSWLTVV.

This CDR3 reads CASSETEGARGYTF. The CDR3 DNA reads TGTGCCAGCAGTGAAACAGAAGGGGCGCGAGGCTACACCTTC. This rearrangement joins TRBV6-1 to TRBJ1-2; weak D call: TRBD1 (5 bases). This CDR3 spans 14 amino acids. Looked up from germline, CDR1 is MNHNS and CDR2 is SASEGT. With 2 bases removed from V and 8 bases from J, the gap between germline ends came to 15 bases.

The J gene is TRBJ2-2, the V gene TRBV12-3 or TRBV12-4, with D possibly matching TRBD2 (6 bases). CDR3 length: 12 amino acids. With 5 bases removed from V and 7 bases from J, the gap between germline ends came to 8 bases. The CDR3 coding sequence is TGTGCCAGCAGTGCGGGAAGCGGGGAGCTGTTTTTT. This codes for CASSAGSGELFF.

Here the CDR3 reads CASSYRAGNTGELFF. The CDR3 region has the DNA TGTGCCAGCAGTTACCGCGCAGGGAACACCGGGGAGCTGTTTTTT. The chain combines TRBV6-5 with TRBJ2-2; no clear D gene. Trimming left V 2 bases short and J 1 base short, with 8 bases between. CDR3 length: 15 amino acids. The V gene's germline CDR1 is MNHEY and CDR2 SVGAGI.

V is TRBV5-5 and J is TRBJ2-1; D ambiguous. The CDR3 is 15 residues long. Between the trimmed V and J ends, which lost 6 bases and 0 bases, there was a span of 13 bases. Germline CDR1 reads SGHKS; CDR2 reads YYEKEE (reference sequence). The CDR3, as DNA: TGTGCCAGCACCTTAGGTCTAAGCTCCTACAATGAGCAGTTCTTC. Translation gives CASTLGLSSYNEQFF.

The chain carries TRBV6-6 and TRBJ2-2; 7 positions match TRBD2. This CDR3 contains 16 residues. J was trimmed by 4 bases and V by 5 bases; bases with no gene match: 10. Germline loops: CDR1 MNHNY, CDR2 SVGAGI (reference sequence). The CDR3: CASSAAAGVGTGELFF. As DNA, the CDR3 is TGTGCCAGCAGTGCTGCGGCGGGGGTGGGCACCGGGGAGCTGTTTTTT.

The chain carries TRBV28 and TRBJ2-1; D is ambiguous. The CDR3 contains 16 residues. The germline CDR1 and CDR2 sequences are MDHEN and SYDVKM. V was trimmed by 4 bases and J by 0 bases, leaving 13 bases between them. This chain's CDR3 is CASSSLTASSYNEQFF. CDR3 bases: TGTGCCAGCAGTTCTCTGACGGCTAGCTCCTACAATGAGCAGTTCTTC. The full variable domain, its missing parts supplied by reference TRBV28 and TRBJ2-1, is DVKVTQSSRYLVKRTGEKVFLECVQDMDHENMFWYRQDPGLGLRLIYFSYDVKMKEKGDIPEGYSVSREKKERFSLILESASTNQTSMYLCASSSLTASSYNEQFFGPGTRLTVL.

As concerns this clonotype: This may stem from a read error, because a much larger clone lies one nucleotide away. The CDR3 DNA sequence: TGTGCCAGCAGTTACGTCAAGAGTTCGGGCAATGAGCAGTACTTC. Its translation is CASSYVKSSGNEQYF. This sequence joins TRBV6-5 and TRBJ2-1, with D uncertain. The J call is in doubt because the DNA end fits TRBJ2-7 better. Germline V gives CDR1 MNHEY, CDR2 SVGAGI. This CDR3 has 15 residues.

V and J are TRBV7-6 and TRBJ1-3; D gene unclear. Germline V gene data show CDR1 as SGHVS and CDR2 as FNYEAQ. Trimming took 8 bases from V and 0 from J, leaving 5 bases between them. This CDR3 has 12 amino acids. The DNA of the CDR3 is TGTGCCAGCGTGACCTCTGGAAACACCATATATTTT. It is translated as CASVTSGNTIYF.

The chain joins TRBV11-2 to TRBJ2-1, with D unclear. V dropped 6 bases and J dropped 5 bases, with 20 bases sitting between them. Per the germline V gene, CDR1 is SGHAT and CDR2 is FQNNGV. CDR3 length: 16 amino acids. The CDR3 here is CASRIAGRSRDNEQFF. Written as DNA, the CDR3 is TGTGCCAGCAGGATTGCCGGCAGGAGTAGGGACAATGAGCAGTTCTTC.

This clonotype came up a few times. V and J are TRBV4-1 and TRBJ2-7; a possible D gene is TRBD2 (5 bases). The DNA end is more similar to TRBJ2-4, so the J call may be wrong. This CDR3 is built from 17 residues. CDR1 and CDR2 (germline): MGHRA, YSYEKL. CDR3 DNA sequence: TGCGCCAGCAGCCCCAACCCCCCGGAGGCCCCCCGGAACATTCAGTACTTC. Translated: CASSPNPPEAPRNIQYF.

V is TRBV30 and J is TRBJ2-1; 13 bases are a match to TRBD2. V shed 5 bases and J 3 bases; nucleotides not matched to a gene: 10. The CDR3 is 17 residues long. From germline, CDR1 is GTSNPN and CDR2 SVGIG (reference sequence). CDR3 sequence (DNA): TGTGCCTGGGGCCCCGGGACTAGCGGGATGGGCTACAATGAGCAGTTCTTC. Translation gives CAWGPGTSGMGYNEQFF.

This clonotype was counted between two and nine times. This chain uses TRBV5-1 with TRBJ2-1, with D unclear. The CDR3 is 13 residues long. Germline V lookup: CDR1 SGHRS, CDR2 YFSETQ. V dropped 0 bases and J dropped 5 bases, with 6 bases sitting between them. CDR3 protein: CASSLEENNEQFF. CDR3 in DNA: TGCGCCAGCAGCTTGGAGGAGAACAATGAGCAGTTCTTC.

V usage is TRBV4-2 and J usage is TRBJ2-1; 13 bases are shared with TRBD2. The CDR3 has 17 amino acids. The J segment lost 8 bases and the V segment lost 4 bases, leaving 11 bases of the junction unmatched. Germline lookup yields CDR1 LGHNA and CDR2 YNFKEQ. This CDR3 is CASSPNILAGGSHEQFF. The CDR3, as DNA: TGTGCCAGCAGCCCTAACATACTAGCGGGAGGGTCTCATGAGCAGTTCTTC.

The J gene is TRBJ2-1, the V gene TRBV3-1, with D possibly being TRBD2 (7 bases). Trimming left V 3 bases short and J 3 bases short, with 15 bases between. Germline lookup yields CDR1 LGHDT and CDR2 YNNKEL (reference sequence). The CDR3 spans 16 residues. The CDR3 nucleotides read TGTGCCAGCAGCCAGGAGGGAGGGGGGCGCTACAATGAGCAGTTCTTC. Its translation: CASSQEGGGRYNEQFF.

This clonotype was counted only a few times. The CDR3 loop is CASSLGRAGVNEQYF. CDR3 bases: TGTGCCAGCAGTTTAGGCAGAGCGGGAGTGAACGAGCAGTACTTC. The chain employs TRBV12-3 or TRBV12-4 and TRBJ2-7; 8 bases align to TRBD2. V was pared by 1 base and J by 5 bases, with 7 bases of the junction left unmatched. This CDR3 spans 15 amino acids.

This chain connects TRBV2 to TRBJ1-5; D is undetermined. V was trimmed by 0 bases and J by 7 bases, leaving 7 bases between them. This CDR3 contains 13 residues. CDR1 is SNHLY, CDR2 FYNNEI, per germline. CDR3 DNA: TGTGCCAGCAGTGAAGCATTAGGACAGCCCCAGCATTTT. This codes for CASSEALGQPQHF.

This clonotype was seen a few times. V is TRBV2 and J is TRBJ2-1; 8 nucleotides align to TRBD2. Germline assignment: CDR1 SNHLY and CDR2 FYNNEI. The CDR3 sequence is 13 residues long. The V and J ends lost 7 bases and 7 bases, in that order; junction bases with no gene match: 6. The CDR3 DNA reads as TGTGCCAGCACGGGACTAGGAGGGAATGAGCAGTTCTTC. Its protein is CASTGLGGNEQFF.

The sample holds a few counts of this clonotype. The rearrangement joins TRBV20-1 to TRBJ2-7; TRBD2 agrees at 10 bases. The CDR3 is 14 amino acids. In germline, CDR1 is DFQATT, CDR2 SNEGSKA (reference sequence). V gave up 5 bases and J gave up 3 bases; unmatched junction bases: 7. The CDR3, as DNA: TGCAGTGCTCCCATAGCGGGAGGATACTACGAGCAGTACTTC. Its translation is CSAPIAGGYYEQYF.